This T cell receptor beta chain derives from a study of tissue T cells after allogeneic stem cell transplantation. V shed 2 bases and J shed 2 bases, with 11 bases lying between them. Germline V gene sequence: CDR1 SGHKS, CDR2 YYEKEE (reference sequence). CDR3 length: 16 residues. The study, taken as a whole, reports: Across patients, clones rarely overlapped, yet motif clusters were shared tissue-specifically.

The table came from immunoSEQ multiplex PCR; TCRdb's copy has only in-frame clones and leaves some out. The sample holds more than 20,000 clones, roughly nine tenths seen once. About this clone itself: Its antigen remains unknown.

The chain links TRBV5-5 to TRBJ2-6; weak D call: TRBD1 (5 bases). The sequence derives from a male donor older than 55 who later had graft-versus-host disease after an allogeneic stem cell transplant. Specimen: blood, collected before transplantation. The CDR3 is CASSLRSGTGANVLTF. DNA of the CDR3: TGTGCCAGCAGCTTAAGGTCAGGGACTGGGGCCAACGTCCTGACTTTC.